Below, one T cell receptor (beta chain) is given with its context. What it recognizes is unknown. Time point denoted: after neoadjuvant nivolumab, at surgical resection. PBMCs were not maintained or expanded in culture before analysis. The sample belongs to a study of neoadjuvant anti-PD-1 for oral cavity cancer. Study information: Around day 43, patients without progression received a fourth nivolumab dose before surgery.

Study findings and constraints: Higher pretreatment blood Treg/Th17 ratios correlated with higher pretreatment blood and lower post-treatment tumor TCRbeta clonality.

J gave up 5 bases and V 5 bases, and 6 bases lay outside the gene matches. Looked up from germline, CDR1 is MNHEY and CDR2 is SMNVEV (reference sequence). The CDR3 spans 15 residues. Produced via immunoSEQ multiplex PCR; TCRdb's table is partial and in-frame only. This repertoire shows tens of thousands of clones, roughly 85% found once; its top ten account for nearly 3.5%. The receptor comes from a person between 40 and 80 years old with oral cavity squamous cell carcinoma. The chain has TRBV27 and TRBJ2-5, with TRBD1 identical over 12 bases. Specimen: PBMCs, collected after nivolumab (anti-PD-1) treatment. The CDR3 here is CASSLGDRGRETQYF. The DNA for the CDR3 is TGTGCCAGCAGTCTAGGGGACAGGGGGCGGGAGACCCAGTACTTC.